Only a few counts were recorded for the clone carrying this T cell receptor beta chain. The same CDR3 also results from other DNA sequences found in this sample. This sample was included in a study of shared clonotypes between healthy human individuals. Looked up from germline, CDR1 is SGHRS and CDR2 is YFSETQ. The length of the CDR3 is 13 residues. Trimming took 1 base from V and 1 from J, leaving 4 bases between them. Deep-level running was used for the assay. Using immunoSEQ multiplex PCR, the repertoire was profiled, and TCRdb retains in-frame clones only, with some absent. The table records approximately 2,300,000 clones, 85% to 95% of them present only once. There were only Caucasian adults among the donors, and all lived in Nashville, Tennessee. The authors divided CD4+ cells into CD45RA+ naive and CD45RA-negative memory subsets.

The TCR originated in a man between 18 and 35 years old in good health. Some clones in this sample may be carry-over from other donors' samples. The rearrangement uses TRBV5-1 and TRBJ2-3; no firm D call. Sequencing input: naive CD4+ T cells from PBMCs. Subset described: CD45RA+ positively selected. The CDR3 reads CASSLRGTDTQYF. The CDR3 DNA follows: TGCGCCAGCAGCTTGCGGGGCACAGATACGCAGTATTTT. Based on the CDR3 plus reference TRBV5-1 and TRBJ2-3, the full variable domain is KAGVTQTPRYLIKTRGQQVTLSCSPISGHRSVSWYQQTPGQGLQFLFEYFSETQRNKGNFPGRFSGRQFSNSRSEMNVSTLELGDSALYLCASSLRGTDTQYFGPGTRLTVL.